This T cell receptor beta chain appears in the sequencing data of a study of blood T cell repertoires in COVID-19. Turning to the study itself: Whether acute or convalescent, the COVID-19 samples came from the United States, Italy and Spain. T cells, B-cell-depleted T cells, or PBMCs provided the cDNA or gDNA that served as material.

Original analysis: Amplification of reference gene primers was used by the study to estimate nucleated cell counts. The data were produced by immunoSEQ multiplex PCR, yet TCRdb's version contains in-frame clones alone and is incomplete. Clone size and the V and J calls come from that table; the DNA yielded D and trimming. This table holds 150,000 or so clones, roughly nine tenths found once. In germline, CDR1 is GTSNPN, CDR2 SVGIG (reference sequence). V shed 5 bases and J shed 8 bases, with 16 bases lying between them. The CDR3 runs 13 residues. Sample: peripheral blood. The clonotype comes from a man between 50 and 59 years old with acute or convalescent COVID-19. V is TRBV30 and J is TRBJ2-4; a possible D gene is TRBD1 (6 bases). The CDR3 coding sequence is TGTGCCTGGGGGGAAAGGGGGATAGACATTCAGTACTTC. It translates to CAWGERGIDIQYF.